This T cell receptor (beta chain) was identified in a study of T cells in Graves' hyperthyroidism and ophthalmopathy. This clonotype came up many times. Amplified regions were TCR beta CDR3 sequences from RNA transcripts. During a first-round RT-PCR of the TCR CDR3, the HTBI primer set was used. TCRdb used MiXCR to reprocess the multiplex PCR reads, holding one entry per CDR3 protein. Found here are roughly 200,000 distinct CDR3 sequences, roughly a sixth of them singletons; the top ten hold 53%. The CDR3 is 16 amino acids. Germline loops: CDR1 MNHNS, CDR2 SASEGT. V dropped 4 bases and J dropped 1 base, with 11 bases sitting between them.

The receptor's source is a woman in her fifties or sixties with Graves' hyperthyroidism. The material sequenced was blood. The chain is built from TRBV6-1 and TRBJ2-6; D remains ambiguous. This CDR3 reads CASSGSQLSGANVLTF. In DNA form, the CDR3 reads TGTGCCAGCAGTGGATCACAGTTATCTGGGGCCAACGTCCTGACTTTC.